This T cell receptor beta chain was sequenced for a study of regulatory T cells in long-lasting Graves disease. This clonotype was seen at least ten times. Germline loops: CDR1 LGHDT, CDR2 YNNKEL (reference sequence). V lost 2 bases and J lost 5, with 6 bases in between. The CDR3 runs to 12 residues. Combining iRepertoire HTBI primers with Arm-PCR of CDR3 regions, the authors built TCR beta libraries. A single record per CDR3 protein comes from TCRdb applying MiXCR to the multiplex PCR reads. The table records over 300,000 distinct CDR3 sequences, around 20% of them present only once. Time point indicated: persistent/refractory GD, antithyroid drugs over 5 years with positive TRAb. Scientists built the TCR library using RNA that was extracted from PBMCs. Into tubes containing EDTA, roughly 10 milliliters of peripheral blood were drawn.

This clonotype was sampled from a female donor with Graves disease. V and J are TRBV3-1 and TRBJ2-5, with a possible D match to TRBD1 (5 bases). The sample here was peripheral blood mononuclear cells (PBMCs), taken when the disease was refractory, from a patient treated with antithyroid drugs. This chain's CDR3 is CASSQSGETQYF. In nucleotides, the CDR3 is TGTGCCAGCAGCCAATCAGGGGAGACCCAGTACTTC.